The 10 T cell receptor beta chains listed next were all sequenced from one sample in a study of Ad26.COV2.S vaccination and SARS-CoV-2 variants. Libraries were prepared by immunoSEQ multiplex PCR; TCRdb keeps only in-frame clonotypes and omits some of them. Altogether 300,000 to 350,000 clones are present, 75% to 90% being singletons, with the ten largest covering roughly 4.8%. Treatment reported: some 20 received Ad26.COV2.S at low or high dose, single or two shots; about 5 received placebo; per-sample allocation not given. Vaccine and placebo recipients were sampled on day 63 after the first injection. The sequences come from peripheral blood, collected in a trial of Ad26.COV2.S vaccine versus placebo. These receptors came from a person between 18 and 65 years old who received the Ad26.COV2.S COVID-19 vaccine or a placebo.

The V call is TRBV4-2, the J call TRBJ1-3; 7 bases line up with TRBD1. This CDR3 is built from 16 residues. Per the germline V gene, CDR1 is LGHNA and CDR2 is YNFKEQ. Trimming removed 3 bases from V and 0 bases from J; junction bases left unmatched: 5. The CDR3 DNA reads TGTGCCAGCAGCCAGAGACAGGGAGACTCTGGAAACACCATATATTTT. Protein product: CASSQRQGDSGNTIYF.

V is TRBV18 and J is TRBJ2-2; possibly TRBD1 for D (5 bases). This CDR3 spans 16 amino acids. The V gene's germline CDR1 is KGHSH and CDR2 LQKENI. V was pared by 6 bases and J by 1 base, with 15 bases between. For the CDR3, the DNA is TGTGCCAGCTCGCCCTACAGGATCGAGAACACCGGGGAGCTGTTTTTT. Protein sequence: CASSPYRIENTGELFF. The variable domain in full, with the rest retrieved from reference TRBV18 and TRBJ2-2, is NAGVMQNPRHLVRRRGQEARLRCSPMKGHSHVYWYRQLPEEGLKFMVYLQKENIIDESGMPKERFSAEFPKEGPSILRIQQVVRGDSAAYFCASSPYRIENTGELFFGEGSRLTVL.

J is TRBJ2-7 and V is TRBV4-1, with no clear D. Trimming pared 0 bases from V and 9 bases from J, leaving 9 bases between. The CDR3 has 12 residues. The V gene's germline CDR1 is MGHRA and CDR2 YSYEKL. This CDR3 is CASSQDGLGQYF. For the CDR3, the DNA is TGCGCCAGCAGCCAAGACGGGCTAGGGCAGTACTTC.

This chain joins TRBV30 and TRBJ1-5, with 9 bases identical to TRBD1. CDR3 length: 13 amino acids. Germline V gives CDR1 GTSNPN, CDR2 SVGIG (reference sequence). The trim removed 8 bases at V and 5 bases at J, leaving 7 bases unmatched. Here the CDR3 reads CALSTGGDQPQHF. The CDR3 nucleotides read TGTGCCCTGTCGACAGGGGGTGATCAGCCCCAGCATTTT.

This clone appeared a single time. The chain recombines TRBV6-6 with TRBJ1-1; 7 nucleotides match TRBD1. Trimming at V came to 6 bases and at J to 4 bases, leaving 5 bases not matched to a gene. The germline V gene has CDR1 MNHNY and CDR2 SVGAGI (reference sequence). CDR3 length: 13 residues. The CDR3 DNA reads TGTGCCAGCAGAGAACAGGGGATCACTGAAGCTTTCTTT. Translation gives CASREQGITEAFF.

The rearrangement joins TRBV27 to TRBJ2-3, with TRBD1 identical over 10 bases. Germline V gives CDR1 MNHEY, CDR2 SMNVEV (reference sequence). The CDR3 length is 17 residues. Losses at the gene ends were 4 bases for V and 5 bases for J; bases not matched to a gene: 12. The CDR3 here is CASSSPDRGIRLDTQYF. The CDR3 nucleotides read TGTGCCAGCAGTTCACCGGACAGGGGGATTAGGTTAGATACGCAGTATTTT.

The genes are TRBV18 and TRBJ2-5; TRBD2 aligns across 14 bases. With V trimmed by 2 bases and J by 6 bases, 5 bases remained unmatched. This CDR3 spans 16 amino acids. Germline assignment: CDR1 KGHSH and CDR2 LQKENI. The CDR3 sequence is CASSPGGTSGRQTQYF. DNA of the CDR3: TGTGCCAGCTCACCAGGGGGGACTAGCGGGAGACAGACCCAGTACTTC.

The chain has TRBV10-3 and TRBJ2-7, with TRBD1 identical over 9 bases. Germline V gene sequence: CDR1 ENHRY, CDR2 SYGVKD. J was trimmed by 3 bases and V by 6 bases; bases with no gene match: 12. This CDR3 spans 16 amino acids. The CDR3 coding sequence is TGTGCCATCAGGCCCGATGTGGGGACAGGGTTCTACGAGCAGTACTTC. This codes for CAIRPDVGTGFYEQYF.

CDR3 amino acids: CASSESLTPSYEQYF. For the CDR3, the DNA is TGCGCCAGCAGTGAGTCGCTAACCCCATCCTACGAGCAGTACTTC. This rearrangement joins TRBV10-1 to TRBJ2-7, with no clear D. V lost 0 bases to trimming and J lost 1 base, with 10 bases between them. Germline V gene sequence: CDR1 WNHNN, CDR2 SYGVQD (reference sequence). The CDR3 is 15 residues long.

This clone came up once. The CDR3, as DNA: TGTGCCAGCAGGCGACCAGGGTCCTCCGGGGAGCTGTTTTTT. Translating it yields CASRRPGSSGELFF. The J gene is TRBJ2-2, the V gene TRBV6-1, with D tentatively TRBD1 (5 bases). Germline CDR1 MNHNS, CDR2 SASEGT. The CDR3 has 14 residues. Trimming took off 6 bases at V and 6 bases at J, with 14 bases between the two ends.